What follows describes a single TCR beta chain. The table lists this clonotype with many counts. Its antigen is unknown. No clone much larger than this one lies a single base away; base qualities are absent. The library was produced with 5' RACE. Instrument used: NextSeq 500. The TCR library protocol attached unique molecular identifiers to individual cDNA molecules to correct for sequencing error and PCR bias. Sequencing covered both TCR alpha and beta chains, and within each sample the abundances of alpha and beta sequences were tightly co-correlated. Under the source paper's analysis protocol: V gene, J gene and CDR3 annotation of TCR sequences was performed with Decombinator V4. Expanded TCRs were defined as changing significantly between any two time points under a Poisson model with p below 0.0001. TCR abundances were normalised to the total number of TCRs sequenced per sample and expressed as counts per million. VDJdb, accessed 1 November 2021, was searched for CMV, EBV and SARS-CoV-2 annotated TCRs, excluding TCRs annotated for multiple antigens. TCRdb reprocessing: public reads trimmed at Q25 with fastp, clones called with MiXCR, in-frame beta chains kept. One record per CDR3 amino acid sequence lists the most common genes and DNA. TCRdb, not the original authors, processed these V and J calls. This sample is represented by roughly 75,000 distinct CDR3 sequences; approximately 9.1% of them were singletons. The top ten clonotypes cover nearly 5% of the sample.

The data derive from a study of early T cells in non-severe SARS-CoV-2 infection (dated by TCRdb to the early 2020s). Regarding the complete study: TCR sequencing used bulk RNA from unsorted whole blood, so alpha and beta chains could not be paired. Study-level results and caveats: VDJdb matching was skewed toward anti-spike CD8 responses, so virus-specific expansions were likely underestimated and private and CD4 specificities were missed.

The study was a case-control design nested within a healthcare worker cohort in London, UK, with weekly nasopharyngeal swab PCR tests and blood sampling. Healthcare workers were enrolled in the week of the UK lockdown, from 23 to 31 March 2020, and were followed every week for up to roughly 16 weeks. The receptor was isolated from an adult who was a healthcare worker with PCR-confirmed SARS-CoV-2 infection or an uninfected control (not recorded which). Specimen: whole blood.

The CDR3: CASSQWGALQNEQFF. The nucleotide sequence is given as TGTGCCAGCAGCCAATGGGGGGCCCTACAAAATGAGCAGTTCTTC. The chain links TRBV3-1 with TRBJ2-1; the D segment may tentatively be TRBD1 or TRBD2, each giving 6 matched bases. The CDR3, cysteine through phenylalanine, is 15 amino acids long. Kept here is only the CDR3 DNA, which spans 45 bases and is read in frame from base 1. Based on the germline V gene (reference sequence), the CDR1 and CDR2 sequences are LGHDT and YNNKEL. V loses 2 bases of germline sequence and J loses 7 bases, and the interval between the two ends is 15 bases.